The 9 T cell receptor beta chains listed next were all sequenced from one sample in a study of CD8 T cells in Susac syndrome. Random hexamers primed reverse transcription of about 0.45 to 1 ug RNA. Using its own MiXCR run on the immunoSEQ multiplex PCR reads, TCRdb lists one record per CDR3 protein. Among 150,000 to 200,000 distinct CDR3 sequences listed, under 95% were seen once. Sequencing input: CD4+ T cells from PBMCs. The receptors derive from a human donor in good health.

This clonotype was recorded a few times. The rearrangement links TRBV12-3 or TRBV12-4 to TRBJ1-1; D remains unclear. Trimming removed 6 bases from V and 0 bases from J, with 8 bases in between. This CDR3 is built from 13 residues. The CDR3 DNA reads TGTGCCAGCAGCGTTACCTTGAACACTGAAGCTTTCTTT. Translation gives CASSVTLNTEAFF.

The chain recombines TRBV28 with TRBJ1-1; D gene unclear. Germline V gene sequence: CDR1 MDHEN, CDR2 SYDVKM. Trimming cost V 5 bases and J 8 bases, with 9 bases left between them. This CDR3 has 11 residues. Here the CDR3 reads CASSPDVEAFF. CDR3 nucleotide sequence: TGTGCCAGCAGTCCGGACGTCGAAGCTTTCTTT.

This clonotype was recorded a few times. The CDR3 DNA sequence: TGTGCCAGCAGTAGCAGAGGAGAGACCCAGTACTTC. As protein: CASSSRGETQYF. The genes are TRBV6-6 and TRBJ2-5; D is undetermined. The germline CDR1 and CDR2 sequences are MNHNY and SVGAGI (reference sequence). With 5 bases removed from V and 4 bases from J, the gap between germline ends came to 8 bases. The CDR3 contains 12 residues.

This chain joins TRBV19 and TRBJ1-5, with D possibly matching TRBD1 (5 bases). The CDR3 consists of 13 residues. V was trimmed by 6 bases and J by 2 bases, leaving 8 bases between them. Germline CDR1 LNHDA, CDR2 SQIVND (reference sequence). Written as DNA, the CDR3 is TGTGCCAGTAGACAGGTCGGCAATCAGCCCCAGCATTTT. Translating it yields CASRQVGNQPQHF.

V gene TRBV3-1 combines with J gene TRBJ2-3; TRBD2 matches at 9 bases. This CDR3 contains 14 residues. Trimming at V came to 4 bases and at J to 5 bases, leaving 4 bases not matched to a gene. Germline V gene data show CDR1 as LGHDT and CDR2 as YNNKEL (reference sequence). CDR3 sequence (DNA): TGTGCCAGCAGCCCGGGACTAGCTCTAGATACGCAGTATTTT. It specifies CASSPGLALDTQYF.

The gene calls are TRBV2 and TRBJ1-6; no reliable D call. Germline CDR1 reads SNHLY; CDR2 reads FYNNEI. The CDR3 totals 11 residues. Trimming pared 8 bases from V and 7 bases from J, leaving 6 bases between. This CDR3 reads CASPRNSPLHF. In nucleotides, the CDR3 is TGTGCCAGCCCTAGAAATTCACCCCTCCACTTT.

In its sample, this clonotype was seen once. This chain links TRBV4-2 with TRBJ2-1; 8 bases fit TRBD1. J lost 4 bases, V lost 0 bases, and 8 bases had no gene match. CDR3 length: 17 amino acids. Looked up from germline, CDR1 is LGHNA and CDR2 is YNFKEQ. CDR3 region: CASSQDGTGRGYNEQFF. The CDR3 DNA reads as TGTGCCAGCAGCCAAGATGGGACAGGTCGAGGGTACAATGAGCAGTTCTTC.

The rearrangement joins TRBV12-3 or TRBV12-4 to TRBJ2-5; D is possibly TRBD1 (5 bases). V lost 7 bases, J lost 2 bases, and 14 bases lay in between. The CDR3 totals 14 residues. For the CDR3, the DNA is TGTGCCAGCACCATCTATAAGGGGCAAGAGACCCAGTACTTC. It translates to CASTIYKGQETQYF.

The CDR3 spells CASSQDALSGGLNTEAFF. CDR3 DNA sequence: TGCGCCAGCAGCCAAGATGCCCTTTCGGGGGGGCTGAACACTGAAGCTTTCTTT. This sequence joins TRBV4-1 and TRBJ1-1; TRBD1 is a possible D gene (6 bases). CDR1 is MGHRA and CDR2 is YSYEKL in the germline V gene. V was trimmed by 0 bases and J by 0 bases, leaving 17 bases between them. The CDR3 loop spans 18 amino acids.